One and the same sample provided the 15 T cell receptor beta chains below, sequenced in a study of blood T cell repertoires in COVID-19. Produced via immunoSEQ multiplex PCR; TCRdb's table is partial and in-frame only. This repertoire shows a few hundred thousand clones, roughly 85% found once; its top ten account for 3.8%. Sequencing used PBMCs or T cells enriched from blood (not recorded which). The receptor source for this set is a woman aged 40 to 55 with acute COVID-19.

The chain links TRBV5-1 to TRBJ1-1; D is undetermined. The CDR3 sequence is 13 residues long. Trimming stripped 0 bases from V and 1 base from J, with 4 bases between. CDR1 is SGHRS, CDR2 YFSETQ, per germline. The CDR3 is CASSLGGNTEAFF. The CDR3 nucleotides are TGCGCCAGCAGCTTGGGCGGGAACACTGAAGCTTTCTTT.

This clone was picked up one time. This sequence joins TRBV10-3 and TRBJ1-3, with D unclear. The CDR3 loop spans 13 amino acids. Germline V lookup: CDR1 ENHRY, CDR2 SYGVKD. V gave up 2 bases and J gave up 4 bases, with 6 bases separating them. The CDR3 nucleotides read TGTGCCATCAGTGAGACAGAGGGAAACACCATATATTTT. Encoded protein: CAISETEGNTIYF.

The chain has TRBV19 and TRBJ2-4; no definite D call. CDR3 size: 14 residues. Germline V gene data show CDR1 as LNHDA and CDR2 as SQIVND (reference sequence). Trimming removed 5 bases from V and 3 bases from J, with 11 bases in between. The CDR3 is CASSHREGKNIQYF. CDR3 DNA: TGTGCCAGTAGTCACAGAGAAGGCAAAAACATTCAGTACTTC.

The chain is built from TRBV3-1 (or the pseudogene TRBV3-2) and TRBJ2-2, with TRBD2 matching 11 bases. The CDR3 has 16 residues. Trimming at V came to 5 bases and at J to 3 bases, leaving 5 bases not matched to a gene. The germline gives CDR1 LGHDT, CDR2 YNNKEL (reference sequence). CDR3 sequence: CASSAGLAEDTGELFF. CDR3 DNA: TGTGCCAGCAGCGCGGGACTAGCGGAGGACACCGGGGAGCTGTTTTTT.

This clone appeared once. J is TRBJ2-2 and V is TRBV18; 7 bases map to TRBD2. There are 18 residues in the CDR3. Germline loops: CDR1 KGHSH, CDR2 LQKENI. J gave up 4 bases and V 3 bases, and 14 bases lay outside the gene matches. CDR3 amino acids: CASSPTQLAGTVTGELFF. The CDR3 nucleotides are TGTGCCAGCTCACCCACCCAATTAGCGGGCACGGTCACCGGGGAGCTGTTTTTT.

This clone came up a few times. The genes are TRBV30 and TRBJ1-2; D ambiguous. CDR1 GTSNPN and CDR2 SVGIG come from the germline V gene (reference sequence). CDR3 length equals 8 residues. Trimming removed 8 bases at V and 6 bases at J, with 4 bases between. The CDR3 spells CAQDGYTF. The CDR3 DNA reads TGTGCCCAGGATGGCTACACCTTC.

V gene TRBV3-1 (or the pseudogene TRBV3-2) combines with J gene TRBJ2-3, with 10 bases matching TRBD2. Germline V gene sequence: CDR1 LGHDT, CDR2 YNNKEL (reference sequence). V gave up 0 bases and J gave up 5 bases; unmatched junction bases: 8. This CDR3 is 17 amino acids long. CDR3 protein: CASSQETGTSVGDTQYF. CDR3 coding DNA: TGTGCCAGCAGCCAAGAAACCGGGACTAGCGTGGGAGATACGCAGTATTTT.

This chain connects TRBV6-5 to TRBJ2-3; tentative D call: TRBD1 (7 bases). Trimming removed 5 bases at V and 1 base at J, with 13 bases between. Germline values: CDR1 MNHEY, CDR2 SVGAGI. The CDR3 contains 15 residues. This chain's CDR3 is CASSTGEVGTDTQYF. The CDR3 nucleotides are TGTGCCAGCAGTACAGGGGAGGTTGGCACAGATACGCAGTATTTT.

This clone was observed a handful of times. V and J are TRBV11-2 and TRBJ2-7, with 11 nucleotides matching TRBD1. This CDR3 contains 14 residues. V was pared by 6 bases and J by 4 bases, with 5 bases of the junction left unmatched. CDR1 and CDR2 from the germline V gene are SGHAT and FQNNGV. The CDR3 loop reads CASSTGQGAYEQYF. Written as DNA, the CDR3 is TGTGCCAGCAGTACCGGACAGGGGGCTTACGAGCAGTACTTC.

This chain links TRBV19 with TRBJ1-6; D is unclear. The CDR3 totals 14 residues. The V end lost 3 bases, the J end lost 8 bases, and 11 bases lay between the germline ends. The germline CDR1 and CDR2 sequences are LNHDA and SQIVND (reference sequence). In nucleotides, the CDR3 is TGTGCCAGTAGTATGGGCGCCTGGGATTCACCCCTCCACTTT. It codes for CASSMGAWDSPLHF. Complete variable domain (other parts from reference TRBV19 and TRBJ1-6): DGGITQSPKYLFRKEGQNVTLSCEQNLNHDAMYWYRQDPGQGLRLIYYSQIVNDFQKGDIAEGYSVSREKKESFPLTVTSAQKNPTAFYLCASSMGAWDSPLHFGNGTRLTVT.

V usage is TRBV28 and J usage is TRBJ1-6, with D maybe TRBD1 (5 bases). The germline CDR1 and CDR2 sequences are MDHEN and SYDVKM. The CDR3 sequence is 15 residues long. V was clipped by 2 bases and J by 0 bases, with 5 bases between them. CDR3 bases: TGTGCCAGCAGTTTACAGGGCTCCTATAATTCACCCCTCCACTTT. This sequence encodes CASSLQGSYNSPLHF.

The chain carries TRBV7-9 and TRBJ2-1, with 8 nucleotides matching TRBD1. V lost 5 bases, J lost 2 bases, and 8 bases stayed unmatched. The CDR3 loop spans 16 amino acids. Germline V gene sequence: CDR1 SEHNR, CDR2 FQNEAQ (reference sequence). This chain's CDR3 is CASSNRQGTTYNEQFF. Here the CDR3 DNA reads TGTGCCAGCAGCAATCGACAGGGGACAACCTACAATGAGCAGTTCTTC.

This chain links TRBV11-3 with TRBJ1-1; D not certain. Germline V gene lookup returns CDR1 SGHNT and CDR2 YENEEA. The CDR3 totals 14 residues. V was shortened by 4 bases and J by 6 bases, with 15 bases between the two germline ends. CDR3 in amino acids: CASSSVTRVPEAFF. CDR3 sequence (DNA): TGTGCCAGCAGCTCAGTGACGAGGGTCCCTGAAGCTTTCTTT.

The chain is built from TRBV5-6 and TRBJ2-7, with 14 bases matching TRBD2. The CDR3 length is 15 residues. Germline V lookup: CDR1 SGHDT, CDR2 YYEEEE. With 4 bases clipped from V and 5 bases from J, the junction kept 5 bases outside the gene matches. CDR3 nucleotides: TGTGCCAGCAGCGAGACTAGCGGGAGGGCCGACGAGCAGTACTTC. This gives the protein CASSETSGRADEQYF.

The chain has TRBV5-1 and TRBJ2-4; D remains unclear. The CDR3 is 15 amino acids. Germline CDR1 and CDR2: SGHRS and YFSETQ. Trimming shortened V by 5 bases and J by 0 bases, and 12 bases separated the two germline ends. The chain's CDR3 is CASRESFVAKNIQYF. CDR3 bases: TGCGCCAGCAGAGAGTCCTTCGTAGCCAAAAACATTCAGTACTTC. Filled out from reference TRBV5-1 and TRBJ2-4, the complete variable domain reads KAGVTQTPRYLIKTRGQQVTLSCSPISGHRSVSWYQQTPGQGLQFLFEYFSETQRNKGNFPGRFSGRQFSNSRSEMNVSTLELGDSALYLCASRESFVAKNIQYFGAGTRLSVL.